The T cell receptor (beta chain) under discussion was sequenced for a study of blood T cell repertoires in COVID-19. Study-level information: Collection of acute and convalescent COVID-19 samples took place in the United States, Italy and Spain. T cells, B-cell-depleted T cells, or PBMCs provided the cDNA or gDNA that served as material.

Per the study methods: For nucleated cells, counts were estimated from reference gene primer amplification. Assay: immunoSEQ multiplex PCR; the TCRdb copy retains only in-frame clones and omits some. Clone size and V and J calls were adopted from that table, with D and trimming inferred from the DNA. This table has over 150,000 clones, 70% to 80% appearing once. Sequencing input: peripheral blood. The sequence came from a woman aged 50 to 60 with acute or convalescent COVID-19.

CDR3: CAGTGVMNTEAFF. For the CDR3, the DNA is TGTGCCGGAACGGGAGTTATGAACACTGAAGCTTTCTTT. This chain connects TRBV2 to TRBJ1-1; no firm D call. Germline V CDR1 and CDR2: SNHLY, FYNNEI. V shed 11 bases and J shed 0 bases, with 13 bases lying between them. CDR3 length: 13 amino acids.